This T cell receptor (beta chain) derives from a study of T cells after yellow fever vaccination. Study in general: Fractions of limited cellularity were prepared by means of SMART-Seq v4 Ultra Low Input.

This CDR3 is 15 amino acids long. V lost 5 bases and J lost 1, with 14 bases in between. In germline, CDR1 is SGHTA, CDR2 FQGNSA. MiXCR, run by TCRdb on the 5' RACE reads, gives a single entry per CDR3 protein. The repertoire holds tens of thousands of distinct CDR3 sequences, about 4.6% seen once, with under 55% in the top ten. This clonotype was detected ten times or more. This material consisted of CD8+ T cells sorted from PBMCs, taken 5 days after the yellow fever booster vaccination. The V and J genes are TRBV7-2 and TRBJ2-5; no reliable D call. The sequence derives from a man aged 25 to 40 who received the YFV17D yellow fever vaccine. The CDR3 spells CASSQRSMPQETQYF. CDR3 bases: TGTGCCAGCAGCCAAAGGTCGATGCCCCAAGAGACCCAGTACTTC.